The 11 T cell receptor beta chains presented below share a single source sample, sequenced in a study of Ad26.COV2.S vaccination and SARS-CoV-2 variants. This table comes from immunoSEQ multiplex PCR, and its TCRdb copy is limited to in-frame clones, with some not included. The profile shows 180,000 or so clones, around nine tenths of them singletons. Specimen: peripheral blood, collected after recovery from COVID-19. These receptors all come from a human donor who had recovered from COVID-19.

The CDR3 protein is CASRRDRGGGATEAFF. DNA of the CDR3: TGTGCCAGTAGGAGGGACAGGGGAGGCGGGGCCACTGAAGCTTTCTTT. The chain is built from TRBV19 and TRBJ1-1, with 10 nucleotides matching TRBD1. In germline, CDR1 is LNHDA, CDR2 SQIVND (reference sequence). J gave up 4 bases and V 6 bases, and 11 bases lay outside the gene matches. This CDR3 spans 16 amino acids.

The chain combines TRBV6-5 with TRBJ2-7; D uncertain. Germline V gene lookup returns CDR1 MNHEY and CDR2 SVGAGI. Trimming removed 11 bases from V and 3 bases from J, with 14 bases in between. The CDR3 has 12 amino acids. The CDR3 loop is CAFPTRFYEQYF. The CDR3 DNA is TGTGCCTTCCCGACGAGGTTCTACGAGCAGTACTTC.

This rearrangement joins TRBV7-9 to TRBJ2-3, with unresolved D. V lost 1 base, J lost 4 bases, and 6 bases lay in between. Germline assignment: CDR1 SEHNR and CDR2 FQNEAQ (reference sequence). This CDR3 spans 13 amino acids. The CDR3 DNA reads TGTGCCAGCAGCTTAGGGGTACCAGATACGCAGTATTTT. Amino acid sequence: CASSLGVPDTQYF.

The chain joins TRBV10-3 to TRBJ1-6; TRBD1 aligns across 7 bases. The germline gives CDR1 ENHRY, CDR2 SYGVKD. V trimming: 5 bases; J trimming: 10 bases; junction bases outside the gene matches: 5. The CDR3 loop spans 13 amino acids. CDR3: CAISRDRESPLHF. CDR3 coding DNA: TGTGCCATCAGTCGGGACAGAGAATCACCCCTCCACTTT.

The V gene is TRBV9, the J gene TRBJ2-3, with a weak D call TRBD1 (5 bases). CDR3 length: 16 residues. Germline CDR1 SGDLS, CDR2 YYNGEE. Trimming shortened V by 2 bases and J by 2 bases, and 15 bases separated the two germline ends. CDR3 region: CASSVKGSRSTDTQYF. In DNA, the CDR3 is TGTGCCAGCAGCGTTAAGGGGTCCCGGTCCACAGATACGCAGTATTTT.

CDR3 sequence: CASSVTSGTYNEQFF. DNA for the CDR3: TGTGCCAGTAGTGTGACTAGCGGGACCTACAATGAGCAGTTCTTC. J is TRBJ2-1 and V is TRBV19, with 11 bases fitting TRBD2. Germline V gene lookup returns CDR1 LNHDA and CDR2 SQIVND (reference sequence). Losses at the gene ends were 5 bases for V and 2 bases for J; bases not matched to a gene: 2. The CDR3 is made up of 15 amino acids.

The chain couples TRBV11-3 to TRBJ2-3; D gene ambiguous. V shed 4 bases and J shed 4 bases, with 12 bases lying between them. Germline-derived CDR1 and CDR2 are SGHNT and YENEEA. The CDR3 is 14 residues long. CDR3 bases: TGTGCCAGCAGCTCAACTCGATCTTCAGATACGCAGTATTTT. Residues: CASSSTRSSDTQYF.

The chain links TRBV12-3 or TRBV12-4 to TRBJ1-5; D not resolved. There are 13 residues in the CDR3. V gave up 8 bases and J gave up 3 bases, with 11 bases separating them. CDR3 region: CASGRGINQPQHF. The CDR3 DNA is TGTGCCAGCGGGCGTGGCATCAATCAGCCCCAGCATTTT.

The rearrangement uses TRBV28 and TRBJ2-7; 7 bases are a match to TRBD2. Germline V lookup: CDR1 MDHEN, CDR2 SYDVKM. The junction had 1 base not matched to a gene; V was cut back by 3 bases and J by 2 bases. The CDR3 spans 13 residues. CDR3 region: CASSLGRAYEQYF. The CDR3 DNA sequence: TGTGCCAGCAGTTTGGGGAGGGCCTACGAGCAGTACTTC.

The CDR3 sequence: CASVSGGGSYEQYF. The DNA of the CDR3 is TGTGCCAGCGTATCGGGGGGGGGCTCTTACGAGCAGTACTTC. The rearrangement links TRBV2 to TRBJ2-7; TRBD2 matches at 8 bases. From germline, CDR1 is SNHLY and CDR2 FYNNEI. V trimming: 8 bases; J trimming: 4 bases; junction bases outside the gene matches: 10. CDR3 size: 14 residues. The full variable domain, in which reference TRBV2 and TRBJ2-7 provide the parts outside the CDR3, is EPEVTQTPSHQVTQMGQEVILRCVPISNHLYFYWYRQILGQKVEFLVSFYNNEISEKSEIFDDQFSVERPDGSNFTLKIRSTKLEDSAMYFCASVSGGGSYEQYFGPGTRLTVT.

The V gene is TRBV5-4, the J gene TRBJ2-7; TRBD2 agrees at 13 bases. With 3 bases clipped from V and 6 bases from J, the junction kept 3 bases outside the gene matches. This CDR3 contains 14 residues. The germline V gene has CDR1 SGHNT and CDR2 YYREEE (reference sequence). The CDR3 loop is CASSSGTSGAEQYF. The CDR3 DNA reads TGTGCCAGCAGCTCCGGGACTAGCGGGGCCGAGCAGTACTTC.